Sequencing of this T cell receptor (beta chain) was carried out in a study of T cell responses to AZD1222 COVID-19 vaccine. The study's findings and limits: Unmutated variant regions reportedly attract nearly half of all spike-specific TCRs. Baseline antibody screening turned up just six seropositive AZD1222 recipients. Clonal diversity may have been underestimated, and the donors were mostly white British, with more females than males.

V shed 3 bases and J shed 7 bases, with 6 bases lying between them. The CDR3 is 11 amino acids. Germline V gene lookup returns CDR1 MDHEN and CDR2 SYDVKM. TCRdb's table, derived via immunoSEQ multiplex PCR, lists solely in-frame clones and lacks some. The sample has approximately 170,000 clones; 94% are singletons. Second doses at about 4 or about 12 weeks were pooled. With respect to this clone: The target antigen is unknown.

The sequencing used peripheral blood, collected 28 days after the second AZD1222 dose. The genes are TRBV28 and TRBJ2-5, with D perhaps matching TRBD1 or TRBD2 (5 bases each). The receptor comes from an adult who received the AZD1222 COVID-19 vaccine. CDR3: CASSFGGTQYF. The CDR3 bases are TGTGCCAGCAGTTTTGGGGGGACCCAGTACTTC.